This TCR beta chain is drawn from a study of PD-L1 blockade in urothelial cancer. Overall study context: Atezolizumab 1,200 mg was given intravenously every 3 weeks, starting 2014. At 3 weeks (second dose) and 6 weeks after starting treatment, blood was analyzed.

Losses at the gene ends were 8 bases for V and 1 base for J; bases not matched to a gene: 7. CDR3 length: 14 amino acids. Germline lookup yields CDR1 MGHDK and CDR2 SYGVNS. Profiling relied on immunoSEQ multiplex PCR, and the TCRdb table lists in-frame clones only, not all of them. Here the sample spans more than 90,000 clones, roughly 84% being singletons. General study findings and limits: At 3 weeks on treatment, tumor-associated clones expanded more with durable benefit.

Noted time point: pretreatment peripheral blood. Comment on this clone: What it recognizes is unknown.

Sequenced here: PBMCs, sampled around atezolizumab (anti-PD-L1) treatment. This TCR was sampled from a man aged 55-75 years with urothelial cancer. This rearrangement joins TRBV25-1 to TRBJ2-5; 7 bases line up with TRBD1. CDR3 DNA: TGTGCCAGCGGGATTTGGACAGGCCAAGAGACCCAGTACTTC. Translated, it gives CASGIWTGQETQYF.